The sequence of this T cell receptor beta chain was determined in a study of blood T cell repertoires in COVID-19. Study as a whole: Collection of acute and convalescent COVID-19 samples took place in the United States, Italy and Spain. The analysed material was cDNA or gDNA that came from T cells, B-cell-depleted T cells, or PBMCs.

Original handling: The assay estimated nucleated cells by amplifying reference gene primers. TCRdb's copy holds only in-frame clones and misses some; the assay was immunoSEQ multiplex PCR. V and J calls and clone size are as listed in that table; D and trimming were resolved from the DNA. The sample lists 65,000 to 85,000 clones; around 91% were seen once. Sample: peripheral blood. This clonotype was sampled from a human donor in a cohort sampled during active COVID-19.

The CDR3 reads CASGRQEQETQYF. Written as DNA, the CDR3 is TGTGCCTCGGGGCGACAGGAACAAGAGACCCAGTACTTC. J is TRBJ2-5 and V is TRBV30; tentatively, D is TRBD1 (6 bases). This CDR3 spans 13 amino acids. Trimming left V 7 bases short and J 2 bases short, with 14 bases between. Per the germline V gene, CDR1 is GTSNPN and CDR2 is SVGIG (reference sequence).